Below are 8 T cell receptor beta chains sequenced from a single sample in a study of blood T cell repertoires in COVID-19. Assay used: immunoSEQ multiplex PCR; TCRdb lists only in-frame clones, some missing. Of tens of thousands of clones in the sample, 70% to 85% were seen once. Material for sequencing was peripheral blood. Source of these receptors: a human donor with acute or convalescent COVID-19. The donor label of this sample is uncertain.

This clone appeared a single time. CDR3 loop: CASSLTGSYEQYF. DNA for the CDR3: TGTGCCAGCAGCCTAACCGGCTCCTACGAGCAGTACTTC. The J gene is TRBJ2-7, the V gene TRBV28; no definite D call. Per germline, CDR1 MDHEN and CDR2 SYDVKM. The CDR3 contains 13 residues. V was pared by 6 bases and J by 0 bases, with 9 bases between.

This rearrangement joins TRBV10-2 to TRBJ2-7; tentative D call: TRBD2 (6 bases). Trimming shortened V by 0 bases and J by 5 bases, and 8 bases separated the two germline ends. CDR3 length: 13 residues. Germline V gene data show CDR1 as WSHSY and CDR2 as SAAADI. CDR3 loop: CASSESGLNEQYF. CDR3 coding DNA: TGCGCCAGCAGTGAGTCTGGACTAAACGAGCAGTACTTC.

The V and J genes are TRBV5-1 and TRBJ2-2; D unclear. V was shortened by 0 bases and J by 7 bases, with 10 bases between the two germline ends. CDR3 length: 14 residues. Germline V gene data show CDR1 as SGHRS and CDR2 as YFSETQ. CDR3 in amino acids: CASSLEMRHGELFF. The CDR3 region has the DNA TGCGCCAGCAGCTTGGAGATGAGACACGGGGAGCTGTTTTTT.

The CDR3 loop is CASSLDSGSTDTQYF. The CDR3 nucleotides are TGCGCCAGCAGCTTGGATAGCGGCAGCACAGATACGCAGTATTTT. The J gene is TRBJ2-3, the V gene TRBV5-1; TRBD2 might be the D (6 bases). The germline V gene encodes CDR1 SGHRS and CDR2 YFSETQ. The CDR3 sequence is 15 residues long. V lost 0 bases to trimming and J lost 0 bases, with 8 bases between them.

The chain is built from TRBV9 and TRBJ2-5, with 7 bases that match TRBD1. In germline, CDR1 is SGDLS, CDR2 YYNGEE. The trim removed 3 bases at V and 2 bases at J, leaving 10 bases unmatched. CDR3 length: 16 residues. CDR3 sequence (DNA): TGTGCCAGCAGCGCCGGGACAGCCGCCCGTCAAGAGACCCAGTACTTC. Protein sequence: CASSAGTAARQETQYF.

The chain employs TRBV5-6 and TRBJ1-5, with unresolved D. The CDR3 contains 15 residues. V lost 4 bases to trimming and J lost 0 bases, with 11 bases between them. Per the germline V gene, CDR1 is SGHDT and CDR2 is YYEEEE. As DNA, the CDR3 is TGTGCCAGCAGCCGGTGGCAGGTTAGCAATCAGCCCCAGCATTTT. Its translation: CASSRWQVSNQPQHF.

The genes are TRBV2 and TRBJ1-4, with 7 bases aligning to TRBD1. The trim removed 10 bases at V and 7 bases at J, leaving 12 bases unmatched. Germline V gives CDR1 SNHLY, CDR2 FYNNEI. The CDR3 consists of 14 residues. This CDR3 is CAIEKDRASEKLFF. CDR3 coding DNA: TGTGCCATCGAAAAAGACAGGGCAAGTGAAAAACTGTTTTTT.

The rearrangement links TRBV5-1 to TRBJ1-1; possibly TRBD1 for D (5 bases). The V end lost 0 bases, the J end lost 2 bases, and 14 bases lay between the germline ends. The length of the CDR3 is 16 residues. Germline V gene lookup returns CDR1 SGHRS and CDR2 YFSETQ. In DNA form, the CDR3 reads TGCGCCAGCAGCTTGGGCTGGGACTTCTCTAACACTGAAGCTTTCTTT. Protein sequence: CASSLGWDFSNTEAFF. Using reference TRBV5-1 and TRBJ1-1 for the parts outside the CDR3, the full variable domain is KAGVTQTPRYLIKTRGQQVTLSCSPISGHRSVSWYQQTPGQGLQFLFEYFSETQRNKGNFPGRFSGRQFSNSRSEMNVSTLELGDSALYLCASSLGWDFSNTEAFFGQGTRLTVV.